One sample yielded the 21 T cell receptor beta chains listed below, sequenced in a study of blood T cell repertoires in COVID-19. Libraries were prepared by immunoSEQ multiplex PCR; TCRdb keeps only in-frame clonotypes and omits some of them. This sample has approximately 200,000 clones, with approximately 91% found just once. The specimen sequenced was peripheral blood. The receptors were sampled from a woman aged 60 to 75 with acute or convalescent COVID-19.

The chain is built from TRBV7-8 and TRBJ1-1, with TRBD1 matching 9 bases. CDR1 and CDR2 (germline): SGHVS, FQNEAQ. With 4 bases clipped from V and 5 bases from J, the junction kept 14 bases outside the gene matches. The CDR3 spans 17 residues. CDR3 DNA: TGTGCCAGCAGCTCCGGTGACAGGGGGAATCGGGGGACTGAAGCTTTCTTT. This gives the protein CASSSGDRGNRGTEAFF. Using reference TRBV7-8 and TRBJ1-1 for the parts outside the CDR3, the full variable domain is GAGVSQSPRYKVAKRGQDVALRCDPISGHVSLFWYQQALGQGPEFLTYFQNEAQLDKSGLPSDRFFAERPEGSVSTLKIQRTQQEDSAVYLCASSSGDRGNRGTEAFFGQGTRLTVV.

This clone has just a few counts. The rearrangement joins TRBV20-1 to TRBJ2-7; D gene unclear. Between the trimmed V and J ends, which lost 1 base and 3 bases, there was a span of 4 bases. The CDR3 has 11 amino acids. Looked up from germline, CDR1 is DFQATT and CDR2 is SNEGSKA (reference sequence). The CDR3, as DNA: TGCAGTGCTAGAGGTAGCTACGAGCAGTACTTC. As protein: CSARGSYEQYF.

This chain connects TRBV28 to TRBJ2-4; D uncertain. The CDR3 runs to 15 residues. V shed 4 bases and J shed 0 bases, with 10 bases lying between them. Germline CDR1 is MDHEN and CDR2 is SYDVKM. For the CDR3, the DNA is TGTGCCAGCAGTTCCCAGATGTTAGCCAAAAACATTCAGTACTTC. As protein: CASSSQMLAKNIQYF.

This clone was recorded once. CDR3 DNA sequence: TGTGCCAGCACCCATTCGGGTCGAGAAAAACTGTTTTTT. Protein sequence: CASTHSGREKLFF. The chain employs TRBV27 and TRBJ1-4, with D unresolved. The length of the CDR3 is 13 residues. Germline V gene lookup returns CDR1 MNHEY and CDR2 SMNVEV (reference sequence). Between the trimmed V and J ends, which lost 7 bases and 8 bases, there was a span of 14 bases.

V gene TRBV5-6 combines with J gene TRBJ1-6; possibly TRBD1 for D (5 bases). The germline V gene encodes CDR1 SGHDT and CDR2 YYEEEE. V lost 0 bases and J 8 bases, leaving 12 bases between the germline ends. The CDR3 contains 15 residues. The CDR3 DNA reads TGTGCCAGCAGCTTGGCCGGCGGGGCGTATTCACCCCTCCACTTT. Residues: CASSLAGGAYSPLHF.

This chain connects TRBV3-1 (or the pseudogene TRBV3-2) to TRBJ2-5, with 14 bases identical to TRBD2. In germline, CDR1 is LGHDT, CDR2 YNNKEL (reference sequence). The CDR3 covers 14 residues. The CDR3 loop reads CAIRLAGGQETQYF. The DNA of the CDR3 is TGTGCAATTCGACTAGCGGGGGGGCAAGAGACCCAGTACTTC.

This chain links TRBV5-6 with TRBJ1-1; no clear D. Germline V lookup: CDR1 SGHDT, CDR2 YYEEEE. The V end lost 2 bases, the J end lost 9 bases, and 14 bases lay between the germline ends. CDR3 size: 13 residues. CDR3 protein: CASSFLGNSQAFF. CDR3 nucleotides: TGTGCCAGCAGCTTCCTAGGAAATTCCCAAGCTTTCTTT. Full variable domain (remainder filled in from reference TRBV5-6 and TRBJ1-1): DAGVTQSPTHLIKTRGQQVTLRCSPKSGHDTVSWYQQALGQGPQFIFQYYEEEERQRGNFPDRFSGHQFPNYSSELNVNALLLGDSALYLCASSFLGNSQAFFGQGTRLTVV.

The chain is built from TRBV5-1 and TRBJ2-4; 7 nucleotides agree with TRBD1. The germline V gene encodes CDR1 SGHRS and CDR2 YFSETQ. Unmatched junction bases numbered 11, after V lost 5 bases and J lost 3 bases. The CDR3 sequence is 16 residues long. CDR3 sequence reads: CASRDRPSYGKNIQYF. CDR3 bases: TGCGCCAGCAGGGACAGGCCCTCCTACGGCAAAAACATTCAGTACTTC.

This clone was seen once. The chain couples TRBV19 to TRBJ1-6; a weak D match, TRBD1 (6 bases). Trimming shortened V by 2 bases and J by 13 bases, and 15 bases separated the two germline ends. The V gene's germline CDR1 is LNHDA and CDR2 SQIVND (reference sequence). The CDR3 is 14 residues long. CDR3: CASSISGANGPLHF. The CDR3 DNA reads TGTGCCAGTAGTATATCAGGGGCGAACGGGCCCCTCCACTTT.

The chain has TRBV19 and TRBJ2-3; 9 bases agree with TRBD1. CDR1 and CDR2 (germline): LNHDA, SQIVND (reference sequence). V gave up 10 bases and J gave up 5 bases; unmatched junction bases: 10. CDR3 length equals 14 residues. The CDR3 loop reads CATWDRALGDTQYF. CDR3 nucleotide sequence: TGTGCCACTTGGGACAGGGCCCTCGGAGATACGCAGTATTTT.

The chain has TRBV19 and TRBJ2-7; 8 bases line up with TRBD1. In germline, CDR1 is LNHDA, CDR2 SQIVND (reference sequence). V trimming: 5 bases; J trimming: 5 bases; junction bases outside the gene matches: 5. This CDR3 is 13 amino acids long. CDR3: CASSSDRVHEQYF. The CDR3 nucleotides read TGTGCCAGTAGTTCGGACAGGGTCCACGAGCAGTACTTC.

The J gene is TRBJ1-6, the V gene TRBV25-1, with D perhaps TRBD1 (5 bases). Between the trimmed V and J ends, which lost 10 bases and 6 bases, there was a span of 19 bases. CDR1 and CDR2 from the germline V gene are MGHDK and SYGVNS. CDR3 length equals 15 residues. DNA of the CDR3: TGTGCCACCCAAGGTAGGGGCCAGGCTAATTCACCCCTCCACTTT. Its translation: CATQGRGQANSPLHF.

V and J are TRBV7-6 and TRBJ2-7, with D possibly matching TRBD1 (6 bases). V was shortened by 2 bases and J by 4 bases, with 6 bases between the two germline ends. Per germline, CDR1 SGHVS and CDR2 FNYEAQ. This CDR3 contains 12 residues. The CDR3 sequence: CASSLTGYEQYF. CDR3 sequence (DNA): TGTGCCAGCAGCTTAACAGGGTACGAGCAGTACTTC. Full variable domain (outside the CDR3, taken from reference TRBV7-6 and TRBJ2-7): GAGVSQSPRYKVTKRGQDVALRCDPISGHVSLYWYRQALGQGPEFLTYFNYEAQQDKSGLPNDRFSAERPEGSISTLTIQRTEQRDSAMYRCASSLTGYEQYFGPGTRLTVT.

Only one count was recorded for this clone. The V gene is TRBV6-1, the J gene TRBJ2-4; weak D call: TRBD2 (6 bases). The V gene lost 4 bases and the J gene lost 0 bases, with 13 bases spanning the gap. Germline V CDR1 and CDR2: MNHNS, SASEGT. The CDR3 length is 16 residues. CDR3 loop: CASSVGLTLAKNIQYF. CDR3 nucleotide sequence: TGTGCCAGCAGTGTGGGACTGACTCTAGCCAAAAACATTCAGTACTTC.

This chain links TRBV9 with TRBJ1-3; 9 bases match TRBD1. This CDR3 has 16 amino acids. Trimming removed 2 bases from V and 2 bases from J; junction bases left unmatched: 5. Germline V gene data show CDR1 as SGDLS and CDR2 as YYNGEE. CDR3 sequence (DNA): TGTGCCAGCAGCGTGGGGACAGGGCTTGCTGGAAACACCATATATTTT. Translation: CASSVGTGLAGNTIYF.

The CDR3 sequence is CASSPGTGGEQYF. As DNA, the CDR3 is TGTGCCAGTAGTCCTGGGACAGGGGGCGAGCAGTACTTC. The gene calls are TRBV19 and TRBJ2-7; 11 nucleotides match TRBD1. Per the germline V gene, CDR1 is LNHDA and CDR2 is SQIVND (reference sequence). This CDR3 is built from 13 residues. V dropped 5 bases and J dropped 6; count of bases not matched to a gene: 3.

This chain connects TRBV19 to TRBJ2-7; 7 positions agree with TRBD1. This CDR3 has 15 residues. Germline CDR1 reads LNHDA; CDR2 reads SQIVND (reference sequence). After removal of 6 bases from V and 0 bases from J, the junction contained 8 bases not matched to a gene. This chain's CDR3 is CASRFGQALSYEQYF. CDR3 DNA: TGTGCCAGTAGATTCGGACAGGCCCTCTCCTACGAGCAGTACTTC.

Here the CDR3 reads CASLFYPQGHEQFF. The DNA of the CDR3 is TGTGCCAGCTTATTTTACCCACAGGGCCATGAGCAGTTCTTC. This chain joins TRBV2 and TRBJ2-1; a weak D match, TRBD1 (6 bases). V lost 8 bases to trimming and J lost 8 bases, with 19 bases between them. Germline CDR1 and CDR2: SNHLY and FYNNEI. CDR3 length equals 14 residues.

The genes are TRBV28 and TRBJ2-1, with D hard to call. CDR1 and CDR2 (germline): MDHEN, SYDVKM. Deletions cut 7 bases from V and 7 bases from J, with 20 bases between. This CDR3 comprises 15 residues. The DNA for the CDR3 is TGTGCCAGCACCCCTAGTGCTAGTTTTAGAAATGAGCAGTTCTTC. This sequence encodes CASTPSASFRNEQFF.

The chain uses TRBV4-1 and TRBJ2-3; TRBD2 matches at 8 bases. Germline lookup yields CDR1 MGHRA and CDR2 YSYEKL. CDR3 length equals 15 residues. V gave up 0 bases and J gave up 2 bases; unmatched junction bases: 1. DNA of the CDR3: TGCGCCAGCAGCCAAGATAGCGGGGTCACAGATACGCAGTATTTT. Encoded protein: CASSQDSGVTDTQYF.

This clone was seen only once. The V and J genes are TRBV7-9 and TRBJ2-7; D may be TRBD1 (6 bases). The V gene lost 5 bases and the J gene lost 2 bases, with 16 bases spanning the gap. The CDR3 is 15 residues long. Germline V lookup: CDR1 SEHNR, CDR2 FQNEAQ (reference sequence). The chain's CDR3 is CASSQGRGRTYEQYF. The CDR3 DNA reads TGTGCCAGCAGCCAGGGCAGGGGCCGTACCTACGAGCAGTACTTC.